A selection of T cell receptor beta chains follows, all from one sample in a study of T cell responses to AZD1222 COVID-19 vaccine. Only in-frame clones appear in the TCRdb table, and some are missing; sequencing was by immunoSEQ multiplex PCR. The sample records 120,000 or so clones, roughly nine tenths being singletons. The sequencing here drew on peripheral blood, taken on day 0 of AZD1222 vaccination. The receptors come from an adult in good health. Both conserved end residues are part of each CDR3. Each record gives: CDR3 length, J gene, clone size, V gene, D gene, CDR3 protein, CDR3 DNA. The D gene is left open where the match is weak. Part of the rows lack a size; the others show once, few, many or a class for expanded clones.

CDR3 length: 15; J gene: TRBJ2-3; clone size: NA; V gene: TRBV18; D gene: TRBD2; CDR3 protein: CASSPRTSSTDTQYF; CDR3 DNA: TGTGCCAGCTCACCTCGGACTAGCAGCACAGATACGCAGTATTTT
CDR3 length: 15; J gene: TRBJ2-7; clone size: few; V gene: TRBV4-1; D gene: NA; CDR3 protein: CASTKERDSSYEQYF; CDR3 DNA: TGCGCCAGCACTAAAGAGCGGGACAGTTCCTACGAGCAGTACTTC
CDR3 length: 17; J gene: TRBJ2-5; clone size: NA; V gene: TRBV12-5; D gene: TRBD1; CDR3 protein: CASGLVPDGTVQETQYF; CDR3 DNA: TGTGCTAGTGGTTTGGTACCTGATGGGACAGTGCAAGAGACCCAGTACTTC
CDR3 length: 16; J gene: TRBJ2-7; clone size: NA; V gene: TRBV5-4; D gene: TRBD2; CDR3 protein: CASSPASGGPRGEQYF; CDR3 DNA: TGTGCCAGCAGCCCGGCTAGCGGGGGTCCCCGGGGGGAGCAGTACTTC
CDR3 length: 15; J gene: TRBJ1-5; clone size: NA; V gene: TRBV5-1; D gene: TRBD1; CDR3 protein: CASSLWTGDNQPQHF; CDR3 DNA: TGCGCCAGCAGCTTGTGGACAGGGGATAATCAGCCCCAGCATTTT
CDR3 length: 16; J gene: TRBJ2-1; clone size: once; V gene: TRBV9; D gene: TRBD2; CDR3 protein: CASSVDELAGHNEQFF; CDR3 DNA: TGTGCCAGCAGCGTAGACGAGCTAGCGGGTCACAATGAGCAGTTCTTC
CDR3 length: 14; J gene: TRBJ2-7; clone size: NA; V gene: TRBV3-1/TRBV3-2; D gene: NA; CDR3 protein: CASSQSPSSYEQYF; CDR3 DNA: TGTGCCAGCAGCCAATCCCCCAGCTCCTACGAGCAGTACTTC
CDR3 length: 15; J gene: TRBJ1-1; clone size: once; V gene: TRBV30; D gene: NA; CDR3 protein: CAWSVRWGTVTEAFF; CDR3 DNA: TGTGCCTGGAGTGTAAGATGGGGAACGGTGACTGAAGCTTTCTTT
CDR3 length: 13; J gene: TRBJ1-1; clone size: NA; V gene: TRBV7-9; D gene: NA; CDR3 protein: CASSLVEGLAAFF; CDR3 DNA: TGTGCCAGCAGCTTAGTGGAGGGTCTTGCGGCTTTCTTT
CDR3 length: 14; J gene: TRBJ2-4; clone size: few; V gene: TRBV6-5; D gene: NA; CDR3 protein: CASSLTLAKNIQYF; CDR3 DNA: TGTGCCAGCAGCCTGACCTTAGCCAAAAACATTCAGTACTTC
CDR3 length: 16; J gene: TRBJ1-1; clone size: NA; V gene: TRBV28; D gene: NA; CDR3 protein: CASSLLSLRQHTEAFF; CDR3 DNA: TGTGCCAGCAGTTTATTATCCCTCCGGCAGCACACTGAAGCTTTCTTT
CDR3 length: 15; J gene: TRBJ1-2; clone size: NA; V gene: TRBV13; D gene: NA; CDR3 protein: CASTPPRRQNYGYTF; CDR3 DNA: TGTGCCAGCACCCCCCCTAGACGGCAGAACTATGGCTACACCTTC
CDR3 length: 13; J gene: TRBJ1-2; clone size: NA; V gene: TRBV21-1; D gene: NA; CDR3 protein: CASSPKRGGGYTF; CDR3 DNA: TGTGCCAGCAGCCCTAAAAGGGGAGGCGGCTACACCTTC
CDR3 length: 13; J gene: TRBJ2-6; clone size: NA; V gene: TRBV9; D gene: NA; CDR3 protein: CASKPSGANVLTF; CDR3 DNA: TGTGCCAGCAAGCCCTCTGGGGCCAACGTCCTGACTTTC
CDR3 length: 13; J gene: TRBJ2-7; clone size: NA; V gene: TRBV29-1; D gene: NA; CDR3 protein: CSVVFGAAGEQYF; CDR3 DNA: TGCAGCGTTGTATTCGGCGCGGCGGGAGAGCAGTACTTC
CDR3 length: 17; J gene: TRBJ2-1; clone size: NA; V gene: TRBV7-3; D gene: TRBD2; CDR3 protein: CASSPVPLAGQLNEQFF; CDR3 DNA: TGTGCCAGCAGCCCCGTCCCACTAGCGGGACAACTCAATGAGCAGTTCTTC
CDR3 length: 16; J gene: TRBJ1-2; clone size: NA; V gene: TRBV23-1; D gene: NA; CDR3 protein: CASSQSRERERNGYTF; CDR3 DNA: TGCGCCAGCAGTCAATCGAGGGAAAGAGAGAGGAATGGCTACACCTTC
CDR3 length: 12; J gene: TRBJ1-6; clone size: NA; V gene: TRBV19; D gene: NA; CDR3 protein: CASSMRESPLHF; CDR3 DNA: TGTGCCAGTAGTATGAGGGAATCACCCCTCCACTTT
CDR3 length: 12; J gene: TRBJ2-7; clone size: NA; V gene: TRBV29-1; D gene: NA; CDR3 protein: CSVVRERNEQYF; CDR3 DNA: TGCAGCGTTGTAAGGGAGCGAAACGAGCAGTACTTC
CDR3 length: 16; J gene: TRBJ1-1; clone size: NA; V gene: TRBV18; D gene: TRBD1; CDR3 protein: CASSPSGTGRWTEAFF; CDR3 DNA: TGTGCCAGCTCACCCTCCGGGACAGGGCGGTGGACTGAAGCTTTCTTT
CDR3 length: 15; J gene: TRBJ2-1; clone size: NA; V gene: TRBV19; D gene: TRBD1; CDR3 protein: CASTTQGAKVNEQFF; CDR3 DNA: TGTGCCAGTACCACCCAGGGGGCAAAAGTCAATGAGCAGTTCTTC
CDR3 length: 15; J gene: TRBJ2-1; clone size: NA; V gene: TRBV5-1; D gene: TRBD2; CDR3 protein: CASYIIAGTYNEQFF; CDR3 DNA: TGCGCCAGCTACATAATAGCGGGAACCTACAATGAGCAGTTCTTC
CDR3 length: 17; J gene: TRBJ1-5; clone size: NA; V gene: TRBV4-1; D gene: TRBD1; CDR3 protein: CASSQEGTGYSNQPQHF; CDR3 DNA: TGCGCCAGCAGCCAAGAGGGGACAGGGTATAGCAATCAGCCCCAGCATTTT
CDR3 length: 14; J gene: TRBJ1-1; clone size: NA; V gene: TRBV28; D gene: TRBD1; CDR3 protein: CASSPGTDYTEAFF; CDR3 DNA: TGTGCCAGCAGTCCCGGGACAGATTACACTGAAGCTTTCTTT
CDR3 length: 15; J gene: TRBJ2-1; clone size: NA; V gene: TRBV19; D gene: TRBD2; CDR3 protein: CASAPVGEGRNEQFF; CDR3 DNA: TGTGCCAGCGCCCCTGTGGGGGAGGGCCGTAATGAGCAGTTCTTC
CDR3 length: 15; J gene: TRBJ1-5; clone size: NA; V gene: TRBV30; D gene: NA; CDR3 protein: CAWSSGSNSNQPQHF; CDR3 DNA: TGTGCCTGGAGTTCCGGGAGTAATAGCAATCAGCCCCAGCATTTT
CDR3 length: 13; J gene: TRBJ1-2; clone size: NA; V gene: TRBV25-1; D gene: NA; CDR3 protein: CASTAGGIYGYTF; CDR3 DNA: TGTGCCAGCACCGCGGGCGGGATCTATGGCTACACCTTC
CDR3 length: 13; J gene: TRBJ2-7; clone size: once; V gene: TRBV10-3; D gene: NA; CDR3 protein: CAISHDLYYEQYF; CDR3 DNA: TGTGCCATCAGCCACGATCTTTACTACGAGCAGTACTTC
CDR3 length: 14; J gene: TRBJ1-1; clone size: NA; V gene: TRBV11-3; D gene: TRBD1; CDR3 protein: CASSTGGMNTEAFF; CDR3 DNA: TGTGCCAGCAGCACAGGGGGCATGAACACTGAAGCTTTCTTT
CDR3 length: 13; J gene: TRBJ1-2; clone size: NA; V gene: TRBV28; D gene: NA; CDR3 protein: CASGGTRPNGYTF; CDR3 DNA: TGTGCCAGCGGCGGGACCCGTCCTAATGGCTACACCTTC
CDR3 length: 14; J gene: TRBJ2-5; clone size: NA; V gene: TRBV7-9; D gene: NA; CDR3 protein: CASSLLTEQETQYF; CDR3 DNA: TGTGCCAGCAGCTTACTTACAGAACAAGAGACCCAGTACTTC
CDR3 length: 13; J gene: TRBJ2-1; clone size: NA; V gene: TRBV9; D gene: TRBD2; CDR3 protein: CASTSGSTNEQFF; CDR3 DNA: TGTGCCAGCACTAGCGGGAGTACCAATGAGCAGTTCTTC
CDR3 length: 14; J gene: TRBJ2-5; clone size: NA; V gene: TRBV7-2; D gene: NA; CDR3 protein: CASSWGYQQETQYF; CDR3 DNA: TGTGCCAGCAGCTGGGGTTACCAACAAGAGACCCAGTACTTC
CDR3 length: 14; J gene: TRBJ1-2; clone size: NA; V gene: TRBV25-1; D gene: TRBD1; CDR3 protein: CASSTYRGRYGYTF; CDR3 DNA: TGTGCCAGCAGTACTTACAGGGGGCGATACGGCTACACCTTC
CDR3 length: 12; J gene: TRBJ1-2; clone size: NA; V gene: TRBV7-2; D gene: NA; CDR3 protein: CASSYPQGLYTF; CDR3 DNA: TGTGCCAGCAGCTACCCCCAGGGACTCTACACCTTC
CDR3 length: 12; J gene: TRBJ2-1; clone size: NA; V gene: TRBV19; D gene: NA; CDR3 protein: CASSYPLNEQFF; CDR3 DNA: TGTGCCAGTAGTTACCCCCTGAATGAGCAGTTCTTC
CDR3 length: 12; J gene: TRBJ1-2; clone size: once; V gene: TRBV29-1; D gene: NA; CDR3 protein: CSVDLGVRGYTF; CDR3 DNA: TGCAGCGTTGATCTCGGGGTGAGGGGCTACACCTTC
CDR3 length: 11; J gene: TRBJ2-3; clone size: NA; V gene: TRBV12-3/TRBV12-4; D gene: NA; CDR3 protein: CASRRTDTQYF; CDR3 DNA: TGTGCCAGCAGGCGCACAGATACACAGTATTTT
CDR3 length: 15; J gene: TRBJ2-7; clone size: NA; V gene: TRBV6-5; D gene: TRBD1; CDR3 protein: CASSHTGVISYEQYF; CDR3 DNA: TGTGCCAGCAGCCATACAGGGGTAATTTCCTACGAGCAGTACTTC
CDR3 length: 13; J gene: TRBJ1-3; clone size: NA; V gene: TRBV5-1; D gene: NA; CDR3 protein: CASSTNSGNTIYF; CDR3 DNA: TGCGCCAGCTCGACCAACTCTGGAAACACCATATATTTT
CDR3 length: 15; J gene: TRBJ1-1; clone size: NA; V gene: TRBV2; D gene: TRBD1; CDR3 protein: CASSEEQQGRSEAFF; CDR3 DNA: TGTGCCAGCAGTGAAGAACAACAGGGGAGGAGTGAAGCTTTCTTT
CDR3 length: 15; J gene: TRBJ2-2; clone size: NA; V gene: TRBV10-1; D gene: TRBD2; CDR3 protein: CASSDSGTNTGELFF; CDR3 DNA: TGCGCCAGCAGTGATAGCGGGACGAACACCGGGGAGCTGTTTTTT
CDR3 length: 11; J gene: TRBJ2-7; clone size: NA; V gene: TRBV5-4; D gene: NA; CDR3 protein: CASSNFYEQYF; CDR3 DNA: TGTGCCAGCAGCAACTTCTACGAGCAGTACTTC
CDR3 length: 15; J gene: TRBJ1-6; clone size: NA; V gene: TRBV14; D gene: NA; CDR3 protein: CASSQGYPYNSPLHF; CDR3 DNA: TGTGCCAGCAGCCAGGGGTATCCATATAATTCACCCCTCCACTTT
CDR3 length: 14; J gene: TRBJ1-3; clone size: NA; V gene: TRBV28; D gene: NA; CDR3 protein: CASSTGTGGNTIYF; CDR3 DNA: TGTGCCAGCAGCACAGGGACGGGCGGAAACACCATATATTTT
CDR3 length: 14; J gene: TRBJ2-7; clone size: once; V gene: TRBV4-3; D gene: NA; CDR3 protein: CASSLDSISYEQYF; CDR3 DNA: TGCGCCAGCAGCCTCGACTCTATCTCCTACGAGCAGTACTTC
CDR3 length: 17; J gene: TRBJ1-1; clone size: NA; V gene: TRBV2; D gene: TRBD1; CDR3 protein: CAVDRLAETGAGTEAFF; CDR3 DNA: TGTGCCGTCGACCGCCTCGCTGAGACAGGGGCCGGGACTGAAGCTTTCTTT
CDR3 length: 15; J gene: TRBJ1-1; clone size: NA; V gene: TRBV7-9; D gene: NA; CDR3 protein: CASSPGQVGTTEAFF; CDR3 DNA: TGTGCCAGCAGCCCCGGCCAAGTGGGGACCACTGAAGCTTTCTTT
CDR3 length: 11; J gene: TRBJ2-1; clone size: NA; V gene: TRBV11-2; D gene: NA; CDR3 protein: CASSSAEEQFF; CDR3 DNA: TGTGCCAGCAGCTCAGCCGAGGAGCAGTTCTTC
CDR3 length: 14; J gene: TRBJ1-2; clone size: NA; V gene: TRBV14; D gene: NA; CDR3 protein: CASSQGVGTYGYTF; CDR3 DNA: TGTGCCAGCAGCCAAGGGGTCGGTACCTATGGCTACACCTTC
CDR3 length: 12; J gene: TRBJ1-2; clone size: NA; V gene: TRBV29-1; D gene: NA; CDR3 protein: CSVEPPPDGYTF; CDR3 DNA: TGCAGCGTTGAGCCTCCCCCCGATGGCTACACCTTC
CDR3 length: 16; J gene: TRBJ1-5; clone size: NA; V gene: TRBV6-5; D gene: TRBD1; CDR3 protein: CASSYSTGGSNQPQHF; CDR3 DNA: TGTGCCAGCAGTTACTCGACAGGGGGAAGCAATCAGCCCCAGCATTTT
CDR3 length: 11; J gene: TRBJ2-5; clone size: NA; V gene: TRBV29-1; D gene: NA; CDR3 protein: CSVEEGGTQYF; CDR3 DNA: TGCAGCGTTGAAGAGGGAGGGACCCAGTACTTC
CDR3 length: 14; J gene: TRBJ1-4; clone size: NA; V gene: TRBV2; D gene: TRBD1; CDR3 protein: CASRKGAAGEKLFF; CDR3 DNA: TGTGCCAGCAGGAAGGGGGCGGCGGGTGAAAAACTGTTTTTT
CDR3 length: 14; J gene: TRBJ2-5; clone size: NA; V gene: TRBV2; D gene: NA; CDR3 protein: CASSERASRETQYF; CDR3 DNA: TGTGCCAGCAGTGAAAGGGCTAGCCGAGAGACCCAGTACTTC
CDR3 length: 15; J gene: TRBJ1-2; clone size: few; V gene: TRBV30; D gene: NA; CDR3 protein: CACSRGPPFSYGYTF; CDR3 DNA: TGTGCCTGCTCAAGGGGACCCCCATTTAGCTATGGCTACACCTTC